These 7 T cell receptor beta chains originate from one sample sequenced in a study of cytomegalovirus exposure and HLA in healthy donors. PCR was performed using 60 Vbeta and 13 Jbeta primers. Repertoires were generated with immunoSEQ multiplex PCR, while TCRdb's copy carries only in-frame clones and drops some. The sample contains around 80,000 clones, approximately 60% of which appear only once. Sample: PBMCs. All receptors derive from a male donor in good health and CMV-seropositive.

This clone was seen a few times. The genes are TRBV19 and TRBJ2-3, with TRBD2 matching over 10 bases. Germline CDR1 is LNHDA and CDR2 is SQIVND (reference sequence). The CDR3 covers 17 residues. J gave up 0 bases and V 2 bases, and 5 bases lay outside the gene matches. This chain's CDR3 is CASSILAGATSTDTQYF. Written as DNA, the CDR3 is TGTGCCAGTAGTATACTAGCGGGAGCTACTAGCACAGATACGCAGTATTTT.

This chain joins TRBV5-1 and TRBJ2-5; 14 positions agree with TRBD2. Germline lookup yields CDR1 SGHRS and CDR2 YFSETQ. The CDR3 totals 17 residues. With V trimmed by 7 bases and J by 5 bases, 13 bases remained unmatched. The CDR3 nucleotides are TGCGCCAGCTATCCTGGACTAGCGGGAGGCTCTGGTGAGACCCAGTACTTC. Translating it yields CASYPGLAGGSGETQYF.

This clone has more than one count but fewer than ten. The chain joins TRBV6-6 to TRBJ2-5; 8 bases line up with TRBD2. CDR3 size: 14 residues. V lost 2 bases to trimming and J lost 5 bases; unmatched junction nucleotides: 4. Germline loops: CDR1 MNHNY, CDR2 SVGAGI (reference sequence). The CDR3 DNA is TGTGCCAGCAGTTACGGCGGGGGGAGGGAGACCCAGTACTTC. It is translated as CASSYGGGRETQYF.

The chain joins TRBV19 to TRBJ1-4; TRBD1 agrees at 9 bases. This CDR3 region has 15 residues. V lost 11 bases, J lost 4 bases, and 11 bases stayed unmatched. Germline V lookup: CDR1 LNHDA, CDR2 SQIVND (reference sequence). The CDR3 protein is CASFRRGQGNEKLFF. The CDR3 coding sequence is TGTGCCTCTTTTCGTCGGGGACAGGGTAATGAAAAACTGTTTTTT.

V usage is TRBV4-3 and J usage is TRBJ2-3; 8 nucleotides agree with TRBD2. The CDR3 extends over 14 amino acids. Germline CDR1 LGHNA, CDR2 YSLEER. With V trimmed by 9 bases and J by 6 bases, 11 bases remained unmatched. The CDR3 loop is CARELAEMVDTQYF. The CDR3 DNA sequence: TGCGCCAGGGAACTAGCGGAGATGGTGGATACGCAGTATTTT.

The genes are TRBV9 and TRBJ2-1; 9 bases align to TRBD2. With 6 bases clipped from V and 7 bases from J, the junction kept 11 bases outside the gene matches. CDR1 SGDLS and CDR2 YYNGEE come from the germline V gene. The CDR3 length is 15 residues. The chain's CDR3 is CASTIAGTSRNEQFF. In nucleotides, the CDR3 is TGTGCCAGCACCATTGCGGGGACTAGCAGGAATGAGCAGTTCTTC.

This clone has only a few counts. The chain employs TRBV30 and TRBJ2-2, with 8 bases aligning to TRBD2. V shed 4 bases and J 5 bases; nucleotides not matched to a gene: 3. This CDR3 has 13 residues. Germline V gene sequence: CDR1 GTSNPN, CDR2 SVGIG (reference sequence). The CDR3 loop reads CAWTSGSTGELFF. CDR3 bases: TGTGCCTGGACGAGCGGGAGTACCGGGGAGCTGTTTTTT.